Below, 21 T cell receptor beta chains from the same sample are listed, as sequenced in a study of beta chain features in type 1 diabetes. Since all of the isolated RNA was reverse transcribed, expressed TCRB transcripts were what got sequenced. Data came from immunoSEQ multiplex PCR; TCRdb stores just in-frame clones and leaves some out. The table shows about 930,000 clones, with roughly 15% occurring only once. The sample comprised naive CD4+ T cells from blood. Source of these receptors: a woman between 18 and 30 years old in good health.

This clone has only a few counts. V is TRBV10-3 and J is TRBJ2-7, with D perhaps TRBD2 (6 bases). This CDR3 is 12 amino acids long. V was pared by 10 bases and J by 2 bases, with 12 bases between. Germline V gene lookup returns CDR1 ENHRY and CDR2 SYGVKD. CDR3 in amino acids: CATLGGTYEQYF. CDR3 in DNA: TGTGCCACTCTTGGCGGGACCTACGAGCAGTACTTC.

A few counts support this clone. This sequence joins TRBV11-2 and TRBJ2-1; D might be TRBD2 (6 bases). CDR3 length: 15 amino acids. Trimming stripped 5 bases from V and 4 bases from J, with 15 bases between. Germline-derived CDR1 and CDR2 are SGHAT and FQNNGV. This CDR3 reads CASSTDPGGYNEQFF. CDR3 nucleotides: TGTGCCAGCAGCACGGACCCTGGAGGGTACAATGAGCAGTTCTTC.

The chain employs TRBV7-2 and TRBJ2-2; D is possibly TRBD1 (5 bases). Trimming removed 3 bases at V and 1 base at J, with 6 bases between. This CDR3 has 14 residues. Germline V gene sequence: CDR1 SGHTA, CDR2 FQGNSA. The CDR3 here is CASSFGQNTGELFF. CDR3 DNA sequence: TGTGCCAGCAGCTTCGGACAGAACACCGGGGAGCTGTTTTTT.

This clone came up a few times. J is TRBJ2-7 and V is TRBV11-2; maybe TRBD2 (6 bases). Trimming cost V 4 bases and J 1 base, with 11 bases left between them. This CDR3 contains 14 residues. From germline, CDR1 is SGHAT and CDR2 FQNNGV. CDR3 coding DNA: TGTGCCAGCAGCTCCCGGGACTCTTCCTACGAGCAGTACTTC. It encodes CASSSRDSSYEQYF.

This chain joins TRBV5-1 and TRBJ2-2; no definite D call. Germline values: CDR1 SGHRS, CDR2 YFSETQ. This CDR3 is built from 16 residues. The V end was cut by 6 bases, the J end by 4 bases, with 19 bases between. The CDR3 region is CASTPRRDAITGELFF. The DNA for the CDR3 is TGCGCCAGCACCCCCAGAAGGGATGCGATCACCGGGGAGCTGTTTTTT. The entire variable domain, with the rest obtained from reference TRBV5-1 and TRBJ2-2, is as follows: KAGVTQTPRYLIKTRGQQVTLSCSPISGHRSVSWYQQTPGQGLQFLFEYFSETQRNKGNFPGRFSGRQFSNSRSEMNVSTLELGDSALYLCASTPRRDAITGELFFGEGSRLTVL.

CDR3 region: CASSQTRLSSYNEQFF. The CDR3 DNA is TGTGCCAGCAGTCAGACCCGGTTAAGCTCCTACAATGAGCAGTTCTTC. The chain has TRBV14 and TRBJ2-1; D gene uncertain. V gave up 6 bases and J gave up 0 bases, with 15 bases separating them. CDR3 length: 16 residues. Germline V gene sequence: CDR1 SGHDN, CDR2 FVKESK.

The V gene is TRBV5-1, the J gene TRBJ2-1; 11 nucleotides agree with TRBD1. The CDR3 covers 15 residues. The germline V gene has CDR1 SGHRS and CDR2 YFSETQ. V lost 2 bases, J lost 7 bases, and 5 bases stayed unmatched. The CDR3 is CASSLPGTGGNEQFF. CDR3 in DNA: TGCGCCAGCAGCTTACCCGGGACAGGGGGAAATGAGCAGTTCTTC.

This clone was observed a few times. This chain joins TRBV28 and TRBJ2-1; TRBD1 aligns across 10 bases. CDR1 and CDR2 (germline): MDHEN, SYDVKM. CDR3 length: 15 amino acids. J lost 6 bases, V lost 3 bases, and 5 bases had no gene match. Here the CDR3 reads CASSLGGQGSNEQFF. CDR3 in DNA: TGTGCCAGCAGTTTGGGGGGACAGGGGTCCAATGAGCAGTTCTTC.

This clone was observed a few times. This rearrangement joins TRBV18 to TRBJ2-1, with D perhaps matching TRBD1 (6 bases). CDR1 and CDR2 (germline): KGHSH, LQKENI. There are 15 residues in the CDR3. Trimming removed 0 bases from V and 8 bases from J, with 14 bases in between. The CDR3 nucleotides read TGTGCCAGCTCACCACCCAGGGGTCGTTCGGATGAGCAGTTCTTC. Residues: CASSPPRGRSDEQFF.

This sequence joins TRBV6-1 and TRBJ2-2; D unclear. CDR3 size: 14 residues. V was trimmed by 3 bases and J by 5 bases, leaving 10 bases between them. CDR1 MNHNS and CDR2 SASEGT come from the germline V gene. CDR3 sequence (DNA): TGTGCCAGCAGTGAGGCGATTCATACCGGGGAGCTGTTTTTT. Translation gives CASSEAIHTGELFF.

V is TRBV18 and J is TRBJ2-2, with D possibly TRBD2 on 6 matching bases. Trimming pared 3 bases from V and 2 bases from J, leaving 28 bases between. The germline V gene encodes CDR1 KGHSH and CDR2 LQKENI. This CDR3 spans 21 amino acids. In nucleotides, the CDR3 is TGTGCCAGCTCACCGTTCAGTCAAATGCCGTCCAGGGCGGGAAACACCGGGGAGCTGTTTTTT. Amino acids: CASSPFSQMPSRAGNTGELFF.

In its sample, this clone was seen a few times. V and J are TRBV28 and TRBJ2-4; D is uncertain. The CDR3 covers 15 residues. CDR1 and CDR2 from the germline V gene are MDHEN and SYDVKM. Trimming stripped 5 bases from V and 1 base from J, with 12 bases between. CDR3 amino acids: CASSTSEAAKNIQYF. As DNA, the CDR3 is TGTGCCAGCAGTACTTCCGAGGCGGCCAAAAACATTCAGTACTTC.

Notes on this clone: A read error may explain this, as a much larger clone is one base away. Other DNA sequences in the same sample also yield this CDR3. The chain employs TRBV6-6 and TRBJ2-3; D ambiguous. The CDR3 has 11 amino acids. Between the trimmed V and J ends, which lost 6 bases and 1 base, there was a span of 2 bases. Germline V lookup: CDR1 MNHNY, CDR2 SVGAGI (reference sequence). Written as DNA, the CDR3 is TGTGCCAGCAGCCGCACAGATACGCAGTATTTT. Translated: CASSRTDTQYF.

This clone was seen only a few times. The genes are TRBV29-1 and TRBJ2-3; TRBD2 matches at 7 bases. The CDR3 is 19 residues long. The germline V gene encodes CDR1 SQVTM and CDR2 ANQGSEA. The V and J ends lost 4 bases and 1 base, in that order; junction bases with no gene match: 20. Written as DNA, the CDR3 is TGCAGCGTTGTTGATCTGGGGAGGGAGGGCCGCTGGGGCACAGATACGCAGTATTTT. Its protein product is CSVVDLGREGRWGTDTQYF.

This clone was seen a handful of times. The rearrangement joins TRBV11-2 to TRBJ2-5; TRBD1 might be the D (5 bases). The CDR3 is 15 amino acids. CDR1 is SGHAT and CDR2 is FQNNGV in the germline V gene. V lost 5 bases and J lost 2, with 15 bases in between. The DNA for the CDR3 is TGTGCCAGCAGCAAGAACCAGGGTTTGCAAGAGACCCAGTACTTC. As protein: CASSKNQGLQETQYF. The variable domain in full, with the rest retrieved from reference TRBV11-2 and TRBJ2-5, is EAGVAQSPRYKIIEKRQSVAFWCNPISGHATLYWYQQILGQGPKLLIQFQNNGVVDDSQLPKDRFSAERLKGVDSTLKIQPAKLEDSAVYLCASSKNQGLQETQYFGPGTRLLVL.

The chain carries TRBV30 and TRBJ2-2; D unresolved. Between the trimmed V and J ends, which lost 8 bases and 4 bases, there was a span of 20 bases. The germline V gene encodes CDR1 GTSNPN and CDR2 SVGIG (reference sequence). CDR3 length equals 15 residues. This CDR3 reads CAQSRIGRCTGELFF. In nucleotides, the CDR3 is TGTGCCCAGAGCCGTATTGGCCGGTGCACCGGGGAGCTGTTTTTT.

The chain links TRBV7-2 to TRBJ2-5; TRBD2 is a possible D gene (5 bases). Trimming took 5 bases from V and 5 from J, leaving 18 bases between them. This CDR3 contains 15 residues. Germline V gene lookup returns CDR1 SGHTA and CDR2 FQGNSA. CDR3 protein: CASSPRGSEWETQYF. The CDR3 nucleotides are TGTGCCAGCAGCCCCCGGGGTAGCGAATGGGAGACCCAGTACTTC.

Note on this clone: Other DNA sequences in this specimen translate into the identical CDR3. V and J are TRBV11-2 and TRBJ2-2; 9 nucleotides match TRBD2. Germline lookup yields CDR1 SGHAT and CDR2 FQNNGV. This CDR3 spans 16 amino acids. The trim removed 4 bases at V and 2 bases at J, leaving 5 bases unmatched. The CDR3 loop is CASSSLAGANTGELFF. CDR3 coding DNA: TGTGCCAGCAGCTCATTAGCGGGAGCTAACACCGGGGAGCTGTTTTTT.

Here the CDR3 DNA reads TGTGCGGGGGGCTCGTCCTATGGCTACACCTTC. This sequence encodes CAGGSSYGYTF. The gene calls are TRBV28 and TRBJ1-2; possibly TRBD1 for D (6 bases). The CDR3 is 11 amino acids. Germline CDR1 and CDR2: MDHEN and SYDVKM.

V gene TRBV11-1 combines with J gene TRBJ1-1; perhaps TRBD1 as D (6 bases). This CDR3 is built from 14 residues. The germline V gene has CDR1 SGHAT and CDR2 FQDESV (reference sequence). The V end lost 5 bases, the J end lost 8 bases, and 18 bases lay between the germline ends. In DNA, the CDR3 is TGTGCCAGCAGCACCCGGAGGGGGGTAGAGGAAGCTTTCTTT. Its translation is CASSTRRGVEEAFF.

This clone came up once. The junction departs from the called germline gene at one end, perhaps through a read error. The V call is TRBV19, the J call TRBJ1-1; D may be TRBD1 (5 bases). The germline gives CDR1 LNHDA, CDR2 SQIVND (reference sequence). The CDR3 loop spans 12 amino acids. The CDR3, as DNA: TGTGCCAGTAGTCCTCTAGGGCCCGGGACGACGTTT. Residues: CASSPLGPGTTF.